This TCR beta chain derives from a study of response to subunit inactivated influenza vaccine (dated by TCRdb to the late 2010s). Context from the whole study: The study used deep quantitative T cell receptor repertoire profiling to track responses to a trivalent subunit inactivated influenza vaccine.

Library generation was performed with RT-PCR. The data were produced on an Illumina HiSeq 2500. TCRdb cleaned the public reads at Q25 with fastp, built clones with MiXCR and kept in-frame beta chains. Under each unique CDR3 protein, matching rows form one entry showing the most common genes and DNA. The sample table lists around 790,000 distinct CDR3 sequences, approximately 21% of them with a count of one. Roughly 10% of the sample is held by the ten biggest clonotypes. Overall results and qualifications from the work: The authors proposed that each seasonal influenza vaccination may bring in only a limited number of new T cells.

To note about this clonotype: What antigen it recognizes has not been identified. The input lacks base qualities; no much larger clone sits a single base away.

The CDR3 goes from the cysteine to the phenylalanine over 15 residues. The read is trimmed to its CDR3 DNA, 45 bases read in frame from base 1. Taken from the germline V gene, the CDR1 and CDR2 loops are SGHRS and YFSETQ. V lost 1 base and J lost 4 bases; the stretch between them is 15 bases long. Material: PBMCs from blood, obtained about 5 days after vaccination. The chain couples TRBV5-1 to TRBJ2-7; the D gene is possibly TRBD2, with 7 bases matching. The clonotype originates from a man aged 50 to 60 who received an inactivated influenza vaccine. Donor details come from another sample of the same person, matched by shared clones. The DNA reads TGCGCCAGCAGCTTGACTGCGGGGGCTACTTACGAGCAGTACTTC. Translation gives CASSLTAGATYEQYF.